This T cell receptor (beta chain) was captured by sequencing in a study of blood T cell repertoires in COVID-19. Study as a whole: Both acute and convalescent COVID-19 samples were obtained from the United States, Italy and Spain. From T cells, B-cell-depleted T cells, or PBMCs came the material, which was cDNA or gDNA.

Authors' data handling: It was from reference gene primer amplification that nucleated cell counts were estimated. Generated by immunoSEQ multiplex PCR, the TCRdb table keeps only in-frame clones and is missing some. That table furnishes V, J and clone size, whereas the DNA furnished D and trimming. The sample includes about 59,000 clones, 73% of them seen just once. CDR1 is LGHDT and CDR2 is YNNKEL in the germline V gene (reference sequence). V shed 1 base, J shed 2 bases, and the junction held 4 bases outside the gene matches. The CDR3 runs 16 residues. The sequencing sample was made of peripheral blood. The clonotype comes from a woman in her seventies with acute or convalescent COVID-19. This rearrangement joins TRBV3-1 (or the pseudogene TRBV3-2) to TRBJ2-3; 9 bases line up with TRBD2. As DNA, the CDR3 is TGTGCCAGCAGCCAAGGAGCGGGGGGCCTCACAGATACGCAGTATTTT. This gives the protein CASSQGAGGLTDTQYF.